The 22 T cell receptor beta chains below come from one sample, sequenced in a study of T cell repertoires in cytomegalovirus infection. Their recognized antigens are unknown. TCRdb recomputed calls from the reads with MiXCR, one row per CDR3 protein. The sample has 640,000 or so distinct CDR3 sequences, about 33% seen once. The sample in question was cultured PBMCs, obtained from culture after CMV antigen stimulation. The receptors were sampled from a human donor in good health (CMV status not recorded). Some clones in this sample may be carry-over from other donors' samples.

The chain has TRBV6-2 or TRBV6-3 and TRBJ2-4; TRBD1 matches at 9 bases. CDR3 length equals 16 residues. Germline V gene sequence: CDR1 MNHEY, CDR2 SVGEGT. After removal of 5 bases from V and 3 bases from J, the junction contained 8 bases not matched to a gene. The CDR3 DNA follows: TGTGCCAGCAGTCGGACAGGGGATTATGGCAAAAACATTCAGTACTTC. As protein: CASSRTGDYGKNIQYF.

The chain recombines TRBV4-2 with TRBJ2-1; no reliable D call. V gave up 2 bases and J gave up 0 bases, with 11 bases separating them. CDR3 length equals 16 residues. Germline CDR1 reads LGHNA; CDR2 reads YNFKEQ. In nucleotides, the CDR3 is TGTGCCAGCAGCCAACCAAAGGAAAGCTCCTACAATGAGCAGTTCTTC. It specifies CASSQPKESSYNEQFF.

CDR3 sequence (DNA): TGTGCCAGCAGCCTCAATACAGGGAAGGTCACTGAAGCTTTCTTT. Its protein is CASSLNTGKVTEAFF. The rearrangement uses TRBV6-6 and TRBJ1-1, with a weak D call TRBD1 (6 bases). The CDR3 is made up of 15 amino acids. Germline values: CDR1 MNHNY, CDR2 SVGAGI (reference sequence). V lost 6 bases, J lost 4 bases, and 18 bases lay in between.

The chain has TRBV19 and TRBJ1-4, with no clear D. Trimming shortened V by 3 bases and J by 8 bases, and 7 bases separated the two germline ends. The CDR3 is 12 amino acids. In germline, CDR1 is LNHDA, CDR2 SQIVND (reference sequence). The CDR3 nucleotides read TGTGCCAGTAGTATCGCAAGGGAAAAACTGTTTTTT. Translated, it gives CASSIAREKLFF.

J is TRBJ2-2 and V is TRBV19, with TRBD2 matching over 13 bases. The CDR3 has 16 amino acids. J gave up 6 bases and V 7 bases, and 8 bases lay outside the gene matches. Germline CDR1 reads LNHDA; CDR2 reads SQIVND (reference sequence). The CDR3, as DNA: TGTGCCAGTACTGTTGGGACTAGCGGGACTTCCGGGGAGCTGTTTTTT. Translating gives CASTVGTSGTSGELFF.

This clonotype came up once. V gene TRBV4-1 combines with J gene TRBJ2-3; D is unresolved. Germline values: CDR1 MGHRA, CDR2 YSYEKL. V lost 4 bases and J lost 0, with 8 bases in between. The CDR3 runs 14 residues. The CDR3 spells CASSRPSSTDTQYF. In DNA, the CDR3 is TGCGCCAGCAGCCGGCCCTCTAGCACAGATACGCAGTATTTT.

V usage is TRBV12-3 or TRBV12-4 and J usage is TRBJ2-2; D gene ambiguous. The CDR3 has 14 amino acids. V was pared by 8 bases and J by 2 bases, with 12 bases between. This CDR3 is CASERLLNTGELFF. The CDR3 DNA is TGTGCCAGCGAGAGGCTCTTAAACACCGGGGAGCTGTTTTTT.

The count of this clonotype is one. This chain links TRBV7-6 with TRBJ2-1; 10 bases match TRBD2. Losses at the gene ends were 0 bases for V and 10 bases for J; bases not matched to a gene: 9. Germline V gene data show CDR1 as SGHVS and CDR2 as FNYEAQ. The CDR3 has 16 residues. CDR3 nucleotide sequence: TGTGCCAGCAGCTTAGCGGCGAGCGGGAGGGCGGGGGAGCAGTTCTTC. Amino acids: CASSLAASGRAGEQFF.

This rearrangement joins TRBV20-1 to TRBJ2-5, with D possibly matching TRBD2 (5 bases). Trimming took off 6 bases at V and 5 bases at J, with 25 bases between the two ends. This CDR3 has 16 amino acids. In germline, CDR1 is DFQATT, CDR2 SNEGSKA (reference sequence). As DNA, the CDR3 is TGCAGTGCCAGTGGTGACTTCGGCAGCCGCGGGGAGACCCAGTACTTC. This encodes CSASGDFGSRGETQYF.

This clonotype was seen ten or more times. The chain employs TRBV7-9 and TRBJ2-1; D is possibly TRBD2 (5 bases). The V gene's germline CDR1 is SEHNR and CDR2 FQNEAQ (reference sequence). Trimming took off 7 bases at V and 0 bases at J, with 16 bases between the two ends. This CDR3 region has 16 residues. The CDR3: CASTSFRRVSYNEQFF. The CDR3 bases are TGTGCCAGCACCTCTTTCCGGCGGGTCTCCTACAATGAGCAGTTCTTC.

This clonotype was seen only a few times. The chain recombines TRBV6-2 or TRBV6-3 with TRBJ1-5; D is possibly TRBD1 (5 bases). V shed 7 bases and J shed 3 bases, with 10 bases lying between them. The CDR3 is 13 residues long. Looked up from germline, CDR1 is MNHEY and CDR2 is SVGEGT. For the CDR3, the DNA is TGTGCCAGCACAAGGGACTACAATCAGCCCCAGCATTTT. Translation gives CASTRDYNQPQHF.

The table lists this clonotype with a few counts. The J gene is TRBJ2-7, the V gene TRBV12-3 or TRBV12-4, with unresolved D. Trimming pared 2 bases from V and 9 bases from J, leaving 14 bases between. This CDR3 region has 13 residues. CDR3 sequence: CASSLKTITGQYF. The CDR3 DNA is TGTGCCAGCAGTTTAAAAACAATTACCGGGCAGTACTTC.

This chain links TRBV7-2 with TRBJ1-2; D remains ambiguous. CDR3 length: 13 residues. Germline V gene lookup returns CDR1 SGHTA and CDR2 FQGNSA. Trimming took 3 bases from V and 3 from J, leaving 8 bases between them. The CDR3 DNA follows: TGTGCCAGCAGCTTCTACACATACTATGGCTACACCTTC. It is translated as CASSFYTYYGYTF.

J is TRBJ1-1 and V is TRBV6-2 or TRBV6-3; a possible D gene is TRBD1 (6 bases). V lost 7 bases to trimming and J lost 4 bases, with 19 bases between them. The CDR3 has 15 residues. Germline values: CDR1 MNHEY, CDR2 SVGEGT. The CDR3 DNA sequence: TGTGCCAGCACCACCGGGACCGGGGGCGGCACTGAAGCTTTCTTT. Encoded protein: CASTTGTGGGTEAFF.

Here the CDR3 reads CASSLDLGGHEPQHF. The DNA for the CDR3 is TGTGCCAGCAGCTTAGATTTGGGGGGGCATGAGCCCCAGCATTTT. The V call is TRBV7-9, the J call TRBJ1-5; tentatively, D is TRBD1 (6 bases). V gave up 1 base and J gave up 8 bases, with 15 bases separating them. Germline CDR1 and CDR2: SEHNR and FQNEAQ (reference sequence). The CDR3 has 15 amino acids.

The genes are TRBV7-9 and TRBJ2-3; D is unclear. Germline values: CDR1 SEHNR, CDR2 FQNEAQ (reference sequence). V lost 5 bases and J 2 bases, leaving 14 bases between the germline ends. The CDR3 extends over 15 amino acids. CDR3 sequence reads: CASSLDLLYTDTQYF. CDR3 coding DNA: TGTGCCAGCAGCCTAGACTTACTTTACACAGATACGCAGTATTTT. Full variable domain (outside the CDR3, taken from reference TRBV7-9 and TRBJ2-3): DTGVSQNPRHKITKRGQNVTFRCDPISEHNRLYWYRQTLGQGPEFLTYFQNEAQLEKSRLLSDRFSAERPKGSFSTLEIQRTEQGDSAMYLCASSLDLLYTDTQYFGPGTRLTVL.

In this sample, this clonotype turned up a few times. The V and J genes are TRBV29-1 and TRBJ1-4; D may be TRBD1 (5 bases). Germline V gene data show CDR1 as SQVTM and CDR2 as ANQGSEA. V was cut by 7 bases and J by 4 bases, with 7 bases left in between. This CDR3 has 11 residues. This CDR3 reads CSADSNEKLFF. In DNA, the CDR3 is TGCAGCGCTGACAGTAATGAAAAACTGTTTTTT.

Comments on this clonotype: Because the CDR3 is missing its conserved closing phenylalanine or tryptophan, this is likely a read error. The chain combines TRBV12-5 with TRBJ2-7; D unclear. V gave up 0 bases and J gave up 1 base, with 10 bases separating them. Germline values: CDR1 LGHNT, CDR2 FRNRAP. This CDR3 contains 15 residues. This CDR3 reads CASGLVPASSYEQYY. The CDR3 DNA follows: TGTGCTAGTGGTTTGGTACCCGCGAGTTCCTACGAGCAGTACTAC.

CDR3 amino acids: CASSITDRDTEAFF. As DNA, the CDR3 is TGTGCCAGTAGTATCACGGACAGAGACACTGAAGCTTTCTTT. The chain employs TRBV19 and TRBJ1-1; D is perhaps TRBD1 (6 bases). Germline V CDR1 and CDR2: LNHDA, SQIVND (reference sequence). Trimming took 3 bases from V and 3 from J, leaving 11 bases between them. The CDR3 sequence is 14 residues long. Complete variable domain (other parts from reference TRBV19 and TRBJ1-1): DGGITQSPKYLFRKEGQNVTLSCEQNLNHDAMYWYRQDPGQGLRLIYYSQIVNDFQKGDIAEGYSVSREKKESFPLTVTSAQKNPTAFYLCASSITDRDTEAFFGQGTRLTVV.

This clonotype has a handful of counts. The chain carries TRBV5-6 and TRBJ2-3; D is perhaps TRBD2 (6 bases). CDR3 length equals 13 residues. The V gene's germline CDR1 is SGHDT and CDR2 YYEEEE. V was cut by 4 bases and J by 4 bases, with 10 bases left in between. The CDR3 region is CASSPGTSDTQYF. CDR3 DNA sequence: TGTGCCAGCAGCCCGGGGACTTCAGATACGCAGTATTTT.

The rearrangement uses TRBV27 and TRBJ2-2; D is unresolved. V lost 3 bases and J 3 bases, leaving 14 bases between the germline ends. The CDR3 spans 16 residues. The germline V gene encodes CDR1 MNHEY and CDR2 SMNVEV (reference sequence). The CDR3 spells CASSFANSRYTGELFF. DNA for the CDR3: TGTGCCAGCAGTTTTGCGAACAGTCGGTACACCGGGGAGCTGTTTTTT.

This clonotype appeared a few times. The gene calls are TRBV12-3 or TRBV12-4 and TRBJ2-7, with D perhaps matching TRBD1 (6 bases). Trimming pared 6 bases from V and 1 base from J, leaving 13 bases between. The CDR3 extends over 14 amino acids. The CDR3 is CASREGHRSYEQYF. The CDR3 DNA follows: TGTGCCAGCAGAGAGGGACACCGATCCTACGAGCAGTACTTC.